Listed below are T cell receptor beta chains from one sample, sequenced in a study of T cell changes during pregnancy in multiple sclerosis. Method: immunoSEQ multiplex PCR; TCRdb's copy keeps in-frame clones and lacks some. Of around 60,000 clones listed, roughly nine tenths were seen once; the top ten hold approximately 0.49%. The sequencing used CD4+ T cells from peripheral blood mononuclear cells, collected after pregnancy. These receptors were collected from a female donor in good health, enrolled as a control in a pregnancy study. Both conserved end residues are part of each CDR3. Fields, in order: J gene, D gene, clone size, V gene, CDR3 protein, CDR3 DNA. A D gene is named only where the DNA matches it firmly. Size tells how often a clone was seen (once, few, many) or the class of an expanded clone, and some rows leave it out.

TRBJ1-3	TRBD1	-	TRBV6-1	CASSGQGLAGNTIYF	TGTGCCAGCAGTGGACAGGGCCTGGCAGGAAACACCATATATTTT
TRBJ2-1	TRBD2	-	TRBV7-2	CASRASGVGEQFF	TGTGCCAGCAGGGCTAGCGGGGTGGGTGAGCAGTTCTTC
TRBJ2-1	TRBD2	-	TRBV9	CASSRGGGGAWAAEQFF	TGTGCCAGCAGCCGAGGTGGCGGGGGGGCCTGGGCGGCTGAGCAGTTCTTC
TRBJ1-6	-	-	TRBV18	CASSPSGDKGSPLHF	TGTGCCAGCTCACCAAGTGGGGACAAGGGATCACCCCTCCACTTT
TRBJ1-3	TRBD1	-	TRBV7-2	CASSRDRGYGNTIYF	TGTGCCAGCAGCCGTGACAGGGGGTACGGAAACACCATATATTTT
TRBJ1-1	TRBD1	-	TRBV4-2	CASSPAGQGGLATEAFF	TGTGCCAGCAGCCCTGCCGGGCAGGGGGGACTGGCTACTGAAGCTTTCTTT
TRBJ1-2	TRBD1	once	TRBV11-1	CASSRDRDTGYTF	TGTGCCAGCAGCCGAGACAGGGACACTGGCTACACCTTC
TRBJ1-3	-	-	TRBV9	CASSPRQDSGNTIYF	TGTGCCAGCAGCCCCCGACAGGACTCTGGAAACACCATATATTTT
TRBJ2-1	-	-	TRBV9	CASSALGHSSYNEQFF	TGTGCCAGCAGCGCTTTGGGACACAGCTCCTACAATGAGCAGTTCTTC
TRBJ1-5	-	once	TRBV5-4	CASSLGGQPNQPQHF	TGTGCCAGCAGCTTGGGGGGACAACCTAATCAGCCCCAGCATTTT
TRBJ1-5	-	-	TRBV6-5	CASSRDRNNQPQHF	TGTGCCAGCAGTCGTGACAGGAACAATCAGCCCCAGCATTTT
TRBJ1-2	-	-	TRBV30	CALSAFSWDYGYTF	TGTGCCTTAAGCGCTTTCTCTTGGGACTATGGCTACACCTTC
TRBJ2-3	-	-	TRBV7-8	CASSLQRNTQYF	TGTGCCAGCAGCTTACAGAGGAATACGCAGTATTTT
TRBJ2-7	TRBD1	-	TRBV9	CASSLGQGETYEQYF	TGTGCCAGCAGCCTCGGACAGGGGGAGACCTACGAGCAGTACTTC
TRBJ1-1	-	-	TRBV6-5	CASSLRQPANTEAFF	TGTGCCAGCAGCCTAAGACAGCCAGCGAACACTGAAGCTTTCTTT
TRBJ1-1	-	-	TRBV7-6	CASSPTGMNTEAFF	TGTGCCAGCAGCCCGACGGGGATGAACACTGAAGCTTTCTTT
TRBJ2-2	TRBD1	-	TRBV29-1	CSVGDRGDTGELFF	TGCAGCGTCGGAGACAGGGGGGACACCGGGGAGCTGTTTTTT
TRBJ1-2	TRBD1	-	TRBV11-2	CASSLRTGGYHGYTF	TGTGCCAGCAGCTTACGGACAGGGGGTTATCATGGCTACACCTTC
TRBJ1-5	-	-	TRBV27	CASKIRHNSNQPQHF	TGTGCCAGCAAGATCAGGCATAATAGCAATCAGCCCCAGCATTTT
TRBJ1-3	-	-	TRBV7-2	CASSPRGRGSGNTIYF	TGTGCCAGCAGCCCCCGCGGCCGCGGCTCTGGAAACACCATATATTTT
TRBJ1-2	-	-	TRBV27	CASSPNFTGKRNYGYTF	TGTGCCAGCAGTCCAAACTTCACAGGGAAGCGTAACTATGGCTACACCTTC
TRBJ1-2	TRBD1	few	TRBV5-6	CASSSDRGGYTF	TGTGCCAGCAGTTCCGACAGGGGTGGCTACACCTTC
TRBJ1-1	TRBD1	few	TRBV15	CATSSRQGGTEAFF	TGTGCCACCAGCAGTAGACAGGGGGGCACTGAAGCTTTCTTT
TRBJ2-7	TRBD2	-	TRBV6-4	CASSDSISGVSYEQYF	TGTGCCAGCAGTGACTCGATCAGCGGGGTTTCCTACGAGCAGTACTTC
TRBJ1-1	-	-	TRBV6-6	CASSAPGVTEAFF	TGTGCCAGCAGCGCGCCCGGGGTCACTGAAGCTTTCTTT
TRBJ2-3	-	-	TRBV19	CASSITGVRGGTDTQYF	TGTGCCAGTAGTATAACGGGGGTGAGGGGGGGAACAGATACGCAGTATTTT
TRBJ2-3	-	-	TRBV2	CASSGRGSTDTQYF	TGTGCCAGCAGTGGGCGCGGTAGCACAGATACGCAGTATTTT
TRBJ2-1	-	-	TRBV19	CASTRDSSYNEQFF	TGTGCCAGCACACGTGACAGTTCCTACAATGAGCAGTTCTTC
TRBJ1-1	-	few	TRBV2	CASFDQAVNTEAFF	TGTGCCAGCTTTGACCAGGCCGTAAACACTGAAGCTTTCTTT
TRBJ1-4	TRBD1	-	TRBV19	CASSGTGNEKLFF	TGTGCCAGTAGCGGGACAGGGAATGAAAAACTGTTTTTT
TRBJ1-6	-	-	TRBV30	CAWRVERDSPLHF	TGTGCCTGGAGGGTAGAACGGGATTCACCCCTCCACTTT
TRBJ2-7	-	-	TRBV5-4	CASSLGAEVSYEQYF	TGTGCCAGCAGCTTAGGGGCAGAAGTCTCCTACGAGCAGTACTTC
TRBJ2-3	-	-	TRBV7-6	CASSPRDKRRTDTQYF	TGTGCCAGCAGCCCCCGGGACAAAAGACGCACAGATACGCAGTATTTT
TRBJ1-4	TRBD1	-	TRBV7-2	CASSLPTGGREKLFF	TGTGCCAGCAGCTTACCTACAGGGGGTCGGGAAAAACTGTTTTTT
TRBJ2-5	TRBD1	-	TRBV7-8	CASRRDRQETQYF	TGTGCCAGCAGGAGGGACAGGCAAGAGACCCAGTACTTC
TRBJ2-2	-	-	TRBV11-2	CASSLYRAGGELFF	TGTGCCAGCAGCTTATACAGGGCGGGCGGGGAGCTGTTTTTT
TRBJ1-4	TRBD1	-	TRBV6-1	CASLSTGGNEKLFF	TGTGCCAGCCTGTCAACAGGGGGAAATGAAAAACTGTTTTTT
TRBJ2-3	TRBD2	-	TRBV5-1	CASSSQNSLAGPTDTQYF	TGCGCCAGCAGTTCTCAAAACTCACTAGCGGGGCCCACAGATACGCAGTATTTT
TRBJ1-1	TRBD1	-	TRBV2	CASSKSDRATSTEAFF	TGTGCCAGCAGTAAAAGCGACAGGGCGACCAGTACTGAAGCTTTCTTT
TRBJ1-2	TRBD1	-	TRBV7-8	CASSLVTGGAGGYTF	TGTGCCAGCAGCTTGGTGACAGGGGGCGCGGGAGGCTACACCTTC
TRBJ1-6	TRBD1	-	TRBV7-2	CASTNRRDRGNSPLHF	TGTGCCAGCACCAACCGCAGGGACAGGGGAAATTCACCCCTCCACTTT
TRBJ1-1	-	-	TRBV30	CAWTMGQVNTEAFF	TGTGCCTGGACGATGGGTCAGGTGAACACTGAAGCTTTCTTT
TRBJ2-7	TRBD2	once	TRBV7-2	CASSSSGGVSYEQYF	TGTGCCAGCAGCTCCTCGGGGGGGGTCTCCTACGAGCAGTACTTC
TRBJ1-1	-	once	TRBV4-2	CASSQSGAEAFF	TGTGCCAGCAGCCAGTCCGGAGCTGAAGCTTTCTTT
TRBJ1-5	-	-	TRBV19	CASSIREQPQHF	TGTGCCAGTAGTATTAGGGAGCAGCCCCAGCATTTT
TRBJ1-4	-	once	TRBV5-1	CASSSNTGNEKLFF	TGCGCCAGCAGCTCAAACACAGGGAATGAAAAACTGTTTTTT
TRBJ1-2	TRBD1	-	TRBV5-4	CASSRRQGFGYTF	TGTGCCAGCAGCCGAAGACAGGGGTTTGGCTACACCTTC